Listed below are T cell receptor beta chains from one sample, sequenced in a study of blood T cells in healthy people across ages. TCRdb independently ran MiXCR on the 5' RACE reads; one entry per CDR3 protein. The table has around 1,700,000 distinct CDR3 sequences, under 30% seen once; the top ten hold approximately 7.7%. Sequencing used blood. The receptors were sampled from a woman in her 30s in good health. CDR3s include the opening cysteine and the closing phenylalanine or tryptophan. A D gene is named only where the DNA matches it firmly. For some rows the clone size is stated as once, few or many, or as a class when expanded; others skip it.

d_call	v_call	j_call	clone_size	cdr3_nt	cdr3_aa
NA	TRBV3-1	TRBJ1-6	few	TGTGCCAGCAGCCAAGGCAGAGGCGCCCTCCACTTT	CASSQGRGALHF
NA	TRBV9	TRBJ2-6	few	TGTGCCAGCACACAAGATCCACGGGTTGGGGCCAACGTCCTGACTTTC	CASTQDPRVGANVLTF
NA	TRBV29-1	TRBJ2-6	many	TGCAGCGTTTCAAGATCCTCTGGGGCCAACGTCCTGACTTTC	CSVSRSSGANVLTF
NA	TRBV2	TRBJ1-4	NA	TGTGCCAGCAGGCCGGGACGGCGGGGTGAAAAACTGTTTTTT	CASRPGRRGEKLFF
NA	TRBV27	TRBJ1-5	NA	TGTGCCAGTTGGACGGGTGGGAGCAATCAGCCCCAGCATTTT	CASWTGGSNQPQHF
NA	TRBV20-1	TRBJ2-3	once	TGCAGTGCAATTAGGGCTCAGTGGGGAACTAGCACAGATACGCAGTATTTT	CSAIRAQWGTSTDTQYF
TRBD2	TRBV7-9	TRBJ2-7	NA	TGTGCCAGCAGCTTAGAGGGGACTAGCGGGGTTTACGAGCAGTACTTC	CASSLEGTSGVYEQYF
NA	TRBV7-3	TRBJ1-2	few	TGTGCCAGCAGCGTGACGGTCTATGGCTACACCTTC	CASSVTVYGYTF
NA	TRBV9	TRBJ2-7	NA	TGTGCCAGCAGCGCTTCGAGAGGCGAGCAGTACTTC	CASSASRGEQYF
NA	TRBV5-1	TRBJ2-7	NA	TGCGCCACCAAAGATGGTGATAGCGACTCCTACGAGCAGTACTTC	CATKDGDSDSYEQYF
TRBD2	TRBV2	TRBJ2-1	NA	TGTGCCAGCACCGGGGGGGAATACAATGAGCAGTTCTTC	CASTGGEYNEQFF
NA	TRBV2	TRBJ2-3	NA	TGTGCCAACAGCCCGACTGGAGATACGCAGTATTTT	CANSPTGDTQYF
NA	TRBV27	TRBJ2-7	NA	TGTGCCAGCAGTTTACATCACACCTACGAGCAGTACTTC	CASSLHHTYEQYF
NA	TRBV5-1	TRBJ2-6	many	TGCGCCAGCAGCTTGGTAGAGACAGGGGCCAACGTCCTGACTTTC	CASSLVETGANVLTF
NA	TRBV10-2	TRBJ2-1	few	TGCGCCAGCAGTGCTGGGAACTCCTACAATGAGCAGTTCTTC	CASSAGNSYNEQFF
TRBD2	TRBV7-2	TRBJ2-7	NA	TGTGCCAGCAGCGAAACTGGCGGGAGGGCCCACGAGCAGTACTTC	CASSETGGRAHEQYF
NA	TRBV27	TRBJ1-3	once	TGTGCCAGCAGTTTATACCCCGGGAGGGGGGGGTTCACAGTCTCTGGAAACACCGTATATTTT	CASSLYPGRGGFTVSGNTVYF
NA	TRBV7-8	TRBJ2-7	many	TGTGCCAGCAGCGCTACCGGCCTCCCCCGCGAGCAGTACTTC	CASSATGLPREQYF
TRBD2	TRBV28	TRBJ2-7	few	TGTGCCAGCAGTTTATGGGGAAGAGGGAGGGCCGGTTACGAGCAGTACTTC	CASSLWGRGRAGYEQYF
TRBD1	TRBV12-3/TRBV12-4	TRBJ2-7	NA	TGTGCCAGCAGTGGACAGGGCTTCCCATCCTACGAGCAGTACTTC	CASSGQGFPSYEQYF
NA	TRBV29-1	TRBJ2-7	few	TGCAGCGTTGATTGGGGCACCTACGAGCAGTACTTC	CSVDWGTYEQYF
NA	TRBV5-1	TRBJ2-1	few	TGCGCCAGCACCTACGGCCAGGTTGACAATGAGCAGTTCTTC	CASTYGQVDNEQFF
TRBD2	TRBV12-3/TRBV12-4	TRBJ2-3	few	TGTGCCAGCACCTATACTAGCGCAGATACGCAGTATTTT	CASTYTSADTQYF
NA	TRBV5-1	TRBJ1-2	NA	TGCGCCAGCAGCCTGGACAGAAGCTGGAAGGGCTACACCTTC	CASSLDRSWKGYTF
TRBD1	TRBV4-1	TRBJ2-7	many	TGCGCCAGCAGCCAAACAGGGGCCCTCTATTCCTACGAGCAGTACTTC	CASSQTGALYSYEQYF
NA	TRBV7-6	TRBJ1-1	NA	TGTGCCAGCAGCTTAGTAGTGCGGGTTGGTAACACTGAAGCTTTCTTT	CASSLVVRVGNTEAFF
TRBD2	TRBV7-9	TRBJ2-1	NA	TGTGCCAGCAGCCCAACCGGGACTAGCGCCCACAATGAGCAGTTCTTC	CASSPTGTSAHNEQFF
TRBD1	TRBV28	TRBJ1-2	few	TGTGCCAGCAGTCCGACCGGACAGGGCGACCGGGACTATGGCTACACCTTC	CASSPTGQGDRDYGYTF
NA	TRBV5-1	TRBJ1-1	once	TGCGCCAGCAGCTTTGGTCCCGTGAACACTCAAGCTTTCTTT	CASSFGPVNTQAFF
NA	TRBV19	TRBJ1-2	few	TGTGCCAGTAGTATAGGTGGGGGATTCTATGGCTACACCTTC	CASSIGGGFYGYTF
NA	TRBV5-1	TRBJ2-3	NA	TGCACCAGCGGCTCCAGACCGTGGAACACAGATACGCAGTATTTT	CTSGSRPWNTDTQYF
TRBD2	TRBV6-4	TRBJ2-1	few	TGTGCCGGCTCCCGACTAGCGGGGGGGATTGGTGAGCAGTTCTTC	CAGSRLAGGIGEQFF
NA	TRBV9	TRBJ1-1	once	TGTGCCAGCAGCGTAGTTGCGAACACTGAAGCTTTCTTT	CASSVVANTEAFF
NA	TRBV7-9	TRBJ2-1	once	TGTGCCAGCAGCTCTCCGGGAGACTCCTACAATGAGCAGTTCTTC	CASSSPGDSYNEQFF
NA	TRBV6-6	TRBJ2-3	few	TGTGCCAGCAGTCCGGACGCGGGGAGGACAGATACGCAGTATTTT	CASSPDAGRTDTQYF
NA	TRBV18	TRBJ1-2	few	TGTGCCAGCTCACCCTTAACTAACAGGGACGACGGTAAGGGCTACACCTTC	CASSPLTNRDDGKGYTF
NA	TRBV6-5	TRBJ1-1	NA	TGTGCAAGCAGACCGGGACCCAGGGTGTCTGAAGCTTTCTTT	CASRPGPRVSEAFF
NA	TRBV7-9	TRBJ2-5	NA	TGTGCCAGCAGCCTTCCCGAGACCCTTAAAGAGACCCAGTACTTC	CASSLPETLKETQYF
TRBD1	TRBV28	TRBJ2-7	many	TGTGCCAGCACTCCCTGGGGCAGGGGGTCAGGAGAGCAGTACTTC	CASTPWGRGSGEQYF